This record concerns one T cell receptor (beta chain) sequence. Its antigen is undetermined. Trimming left V 1 base short and J 3 bases short, with 14 bases between. Germline V lookup: CDR1 MNHNS, CDR2 SASEGT. This CDR3 spans 16 amino acids. The sample belongs to a study of PD-1 blockade in mismatch repair-deficient tumors. Broader study findings: After pembrolizumab, tumor-resident clones rose rapidly, then generally contracted before radiologic responses.

Clones were read by immunoSEQ multiplex PCR, and TCRdb kept only the in-frame ones, dropping some. The sample lists approximately 120,000 clones; approximately 86% were seen once. V and J are TRBV6-1 and TRBJ2-3, with unresolved D. This sequence was found in an adult with mismatch repair-deficient cancer. The sequences come from peripheral blood, collected 44 weeks after starting pembrolizumab. CDR3 protein: CASSEEIGFFTDTQYF. The CDR3 DNA is TGTGCCAGCAGTGAAGAGATAGGTTTTTTTACAGATACGCAGTATTTT.